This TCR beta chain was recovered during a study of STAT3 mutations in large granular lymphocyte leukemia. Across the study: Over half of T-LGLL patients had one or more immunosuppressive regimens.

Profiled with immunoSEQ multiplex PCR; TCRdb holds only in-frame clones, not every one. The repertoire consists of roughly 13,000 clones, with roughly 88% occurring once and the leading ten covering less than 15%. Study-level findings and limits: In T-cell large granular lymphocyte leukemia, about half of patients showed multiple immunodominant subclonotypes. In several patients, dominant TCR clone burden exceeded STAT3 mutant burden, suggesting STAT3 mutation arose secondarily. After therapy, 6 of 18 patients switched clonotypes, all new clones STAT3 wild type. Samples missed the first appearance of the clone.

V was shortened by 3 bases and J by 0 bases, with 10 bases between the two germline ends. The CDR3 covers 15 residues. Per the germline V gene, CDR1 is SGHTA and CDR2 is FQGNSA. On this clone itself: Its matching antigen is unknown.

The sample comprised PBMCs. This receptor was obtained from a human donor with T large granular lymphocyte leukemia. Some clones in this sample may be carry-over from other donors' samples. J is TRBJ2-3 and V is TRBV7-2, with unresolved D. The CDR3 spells CASSFRAVSTDTQYF. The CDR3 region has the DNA TGTGCCAGCAGCTTCCGAGCCGTAAGCACAGATACGCAGTATTTT.